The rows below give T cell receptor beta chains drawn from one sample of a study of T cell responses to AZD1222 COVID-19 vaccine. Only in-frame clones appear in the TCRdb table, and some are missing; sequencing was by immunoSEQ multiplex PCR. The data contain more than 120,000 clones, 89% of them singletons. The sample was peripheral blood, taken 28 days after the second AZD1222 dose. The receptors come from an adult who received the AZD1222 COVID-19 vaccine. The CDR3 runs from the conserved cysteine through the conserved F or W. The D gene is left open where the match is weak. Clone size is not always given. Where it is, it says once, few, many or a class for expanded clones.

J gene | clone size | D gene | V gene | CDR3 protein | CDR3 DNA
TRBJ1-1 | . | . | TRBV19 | CASSTWRPQGRNTEAFF | TGTGCCAGTAGTACGTGGAGGCCACAGGGCCGGAACACTGAAGCTTTCTTT
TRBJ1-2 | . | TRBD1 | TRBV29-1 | CSVENGQGLGYTF | TGCAGCGTTGAAAACGGACAGGGGCTTGGCTACACCTTC
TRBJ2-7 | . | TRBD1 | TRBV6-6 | CASSLGQGVPHEQYF | TGTGCCAGCAGTCTGGGACAGGGAGTTCCCCACGAGCAGTACTTC
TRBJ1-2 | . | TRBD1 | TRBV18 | CASSPDRDYGYTF | TGTGCCAGCTCACCGGACAGGGACTATGGCTACACCTTC
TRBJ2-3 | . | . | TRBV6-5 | CASGRDTQYF | TGTGCCTCCGGTCGAGATACGCAGTATTTT
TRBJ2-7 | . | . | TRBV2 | CASTANGEQYF | TGTGCCAGCACCGCTAACGGAGAGCAGTACTTC
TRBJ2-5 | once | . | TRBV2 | CASSLQVGRETQYF | TGTGCCAGCAGCTTGCAGGTCGGGAGAGAGACCCAGTACTTC
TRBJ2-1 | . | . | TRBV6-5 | CASSYQGGSYNEQFF | TGTGCCAGCAGTTACCAGGGGGGTTCCTACAATGAGCAGTTCTTC
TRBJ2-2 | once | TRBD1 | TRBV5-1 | CASSLGDRANTGELFF | TGCGCCAGCAGCTTGGGGGACAGGGCGAACACCGGGGAGCTGTTTTTT
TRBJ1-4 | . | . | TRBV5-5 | CASSRRDRVEKLFF | TGTGCCAGCAGCCGCAGAGATCGGGTAGAAAAACTGTTTTTT
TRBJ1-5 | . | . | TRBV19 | CASSIGERGNQPQHF | TGTGCCAGTAGTATAGGGGAACGGGGCAATCAGCCCCAGCATTTT
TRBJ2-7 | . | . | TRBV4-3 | CASSQDTRAYEQYF | TGCGCCAGCAGCCAAGACACTAGGGCCTACGAGCAGTACTTC
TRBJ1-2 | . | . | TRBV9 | CASSVGGGTNYGYTF | TGTGCCAGCAGCGTAGGTGGAGGGACCAACTATGGCTACACCTTC
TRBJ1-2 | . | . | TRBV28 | CATRVDQGVVFGYTF | TGTGCCACCCGAGTCGATCAGGGAGTTGTTTTTGGCTACACCTTC
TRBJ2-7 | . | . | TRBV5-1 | CASSQPNLEQYF | TGCGCCAGCAGTCAGCCGAATCTAGAGCAGTACTTC
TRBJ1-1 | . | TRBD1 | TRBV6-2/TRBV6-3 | CASSYSYRGRPEAFF | TGTGCCAGCAGTTACTCGTACAGGGGGCGGCCCGAAGCTTTCTTT
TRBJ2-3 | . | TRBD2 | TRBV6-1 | CASSLAASTDTQYF | TGTGCCAGCAGTCTAGCGGCTAGCACAGATACGCAGTATTTT
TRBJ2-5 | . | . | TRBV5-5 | CASSSVAGKETQYF | TGTGCCAGCAGCTCGGTTGCGGGGAAAGAGACCCAGTACTTC
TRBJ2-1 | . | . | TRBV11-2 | CASSLDPRLVNEQFF | TGTGCCAGCAGCTTAGATCCCCGACTAGTTAATGAGCAGTTCTTC
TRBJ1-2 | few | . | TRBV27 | CASSPSRRAGFRGYTF | TGTGCCAGCAGTCCCTCTCGCAGGGCTGGCTTTCGTGGCTACACCTTC
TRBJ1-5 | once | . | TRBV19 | CASSIPGITAQHF | TGTGCCAGTAGTATCCCAGGGATAACAGCCCAGCATTTT
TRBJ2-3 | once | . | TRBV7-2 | CASSPTPSASTDTQYF | TGTGCCAGCAGCCCGACTCCTAGCGCTAGCACAGATACGCAGTATTTT
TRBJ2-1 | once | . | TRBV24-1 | CATNFKSGPLNEQFF | TGTGCCACCAACTTTAAATCGGGCCCTCTAAATGAGCAGTTCTTC
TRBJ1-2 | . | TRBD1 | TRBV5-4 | CASSPGTGGSGYTF | TGTGCCAGCAGCCCCGGGACAGGGGGCAGTGGCTACACCTTC
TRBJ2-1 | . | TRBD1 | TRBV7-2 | CASSSTAGGTEQFF | TGTGCCAGCAGCTCTACAGCAGGGGGAACTGAGCAGTTCTTC
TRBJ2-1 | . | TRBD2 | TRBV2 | CASKTSGDSYNEQFF | TGTGCCAGTAAGACTAGCGGGGATTCCTACAATGAGCAGTTCTTC
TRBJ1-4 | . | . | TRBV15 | CATSRAPTVFNEKLFF | TGTGCCACCAGCAGAGCCCCGACAGTGTTTAATGAAAAACTGTTTTTT
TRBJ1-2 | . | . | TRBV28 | CASSLQGYGYTF | TGTGCCAGCAGTTTGCAGGGATATGGCTACACCTTC
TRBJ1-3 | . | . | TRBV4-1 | CASSPGITFSRSGNTIYF | TGCGCCAGCAGCCCAGGAATCACTTTTAGCCGCTCTGGAAACACCATATATTTT
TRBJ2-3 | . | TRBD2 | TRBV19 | CASSAGEDTQYF | TGTGCCAGTAGTGCGGGGGAGGATACGCAGTATTTT
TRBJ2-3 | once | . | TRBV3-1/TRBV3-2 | CASRGTDTQYF | TGTGCCAGCAGGGGCACAGATACGCAGTATTTT
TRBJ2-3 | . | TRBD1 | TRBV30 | CAWSSGDRDEDTQYF | TGTGCCTGGAGTTCGGGGGACAGGGACGAAGATACGCAGTATTTT
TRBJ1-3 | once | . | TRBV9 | CASSVGTGRGNTIYF | TGTGCCAGCAGCGTAGGGACGGGTCGAGGAAACACCATATATTTT
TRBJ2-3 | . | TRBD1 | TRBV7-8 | CASSVRDRGLGDTQYF | TGTGCCAGCAGCGTCCGGGACAGGGGGCTGGGAGATACGCAGTATTTT
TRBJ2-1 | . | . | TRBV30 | CAWSVGKDEQFF | TGTGCCTGGAGTGTAGGTAAAGATGAGCAGTTCTTC
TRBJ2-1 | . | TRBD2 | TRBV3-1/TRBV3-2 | CASSQEGMGTSGSYNEQFF | TGTGCCAGCAGCCAAGAAGGGATGGGGACTAGCGGGAGCTACAATGAGCAGTTCTTC
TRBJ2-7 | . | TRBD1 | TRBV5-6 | CASSPGTGVLYEQYF | TGTGCCAGCAGCCCGGGGACAGGGGTCCTCTACGAGCAGTACTTC
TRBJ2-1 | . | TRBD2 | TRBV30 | CAWSSGRRYNEQFF | TGTGCCTGGAGTAGCGGGAGGCGGTACAATGAGCAGTTCTTC
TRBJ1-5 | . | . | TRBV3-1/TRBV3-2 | CASSQGRHSNQPQHF | TGTGCCAGCAGCCAAGGACGACATAGCAATCAGCCCCAGCATTTT
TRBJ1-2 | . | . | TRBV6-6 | CASSPRKAAGADYGYTF | TGTGCCAGCAGTCCCCGGAAGGCTGCTGGGGCGGACTATGGCTACACCTTC
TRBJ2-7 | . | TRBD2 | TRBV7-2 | CASSTRVGGYEQYF | TGTGCCAGCAGCACCCGGGTGGGGGGGTACGAGCAGTACTTC
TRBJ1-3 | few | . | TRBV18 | CASSPTDQTSGNTIYF | TGTGCCAGCTCACCTACGGACCAAACCTCTGGAAACACCATATATTTT
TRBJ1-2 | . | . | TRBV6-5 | CASSPRGNYGYTF | TGTGCCAGCAGTCCCAGGGGAAACTATGGCTACACCTTC
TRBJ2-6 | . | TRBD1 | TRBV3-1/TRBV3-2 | CASSQDRDRGSGANVLTF | TGTGCCAGCAGCCAAGACCGGGACAGGGGCTCTGGGGCCAACGTCCTGACTTTC
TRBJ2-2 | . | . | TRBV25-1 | CASTRGGATGELFF | TGTGCCAGCACTCGAGGGGGGGCAACCGGGGAGCTGTTTTTT
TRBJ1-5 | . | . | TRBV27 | CASSLLGLGQPQHF | TGTGCCAGCAGTTTACTGGGATTGGGTCAGCCCCAGCATTTT
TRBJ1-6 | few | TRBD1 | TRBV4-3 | CASSQGPEGAGLNSPLHF | TGCGCCAGCAGCCAAGGTCCGGAGGGGGCCGGTCTGAATTCACCCCTCCACTTT
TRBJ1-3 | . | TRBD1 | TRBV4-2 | CASSPHREGGFRPEYF | TGTGCCAGCAGCCCCCACCGAGAAGGGGGCTTTAGGCCGGAATATTTT
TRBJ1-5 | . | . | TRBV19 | CASLLRTDVSSNQPQHF | TGTGCCAGCCTTCTAAGGACAGACGTTAGTAGCAATCAGCCCCAGCATTTT
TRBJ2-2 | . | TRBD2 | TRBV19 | CASSMGGDTGELFF | TGTGCCAGTAGTATGGGGGGGGACACCGGGGAGCTGTTTTTT